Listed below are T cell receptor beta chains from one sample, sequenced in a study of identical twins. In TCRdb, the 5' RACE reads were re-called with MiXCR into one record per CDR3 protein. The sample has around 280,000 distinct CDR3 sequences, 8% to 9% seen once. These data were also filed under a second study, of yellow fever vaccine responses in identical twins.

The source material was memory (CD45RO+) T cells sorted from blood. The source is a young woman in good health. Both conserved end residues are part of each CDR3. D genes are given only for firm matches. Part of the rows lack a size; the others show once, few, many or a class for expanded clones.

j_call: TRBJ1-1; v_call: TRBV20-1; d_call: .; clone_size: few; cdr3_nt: TGCAGTGCTAGACGCCCCGGGACCTCCAACACTGAAGCTTTCTTT; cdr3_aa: CSARRPGTSNTEAFF
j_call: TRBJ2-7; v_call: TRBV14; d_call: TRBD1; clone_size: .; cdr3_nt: TGTGCCAGCAGTCGACAGGGGACGGGCTCCTACGAGCAGTACTTC; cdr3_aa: CASSRQGTGSYEQYF
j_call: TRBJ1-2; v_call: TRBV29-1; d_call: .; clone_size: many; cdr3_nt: TGCAGCGTTGGTGAGGGCGGCGGCTACACCTTC; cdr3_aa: CSVGEGGGYTF
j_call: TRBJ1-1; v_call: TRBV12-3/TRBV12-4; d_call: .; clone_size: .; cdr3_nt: TGTGCCAGCAGTTTAGGGAATATGAACACTGAAGCTTTCTTT; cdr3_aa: CASSLGNMNTEAFF
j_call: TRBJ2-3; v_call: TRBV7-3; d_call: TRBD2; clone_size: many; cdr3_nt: TGTGCCAGCAGCCCCAGCCCGACTAGCATCGATACGCAGTATTTT; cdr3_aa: CASSPSPTSIDTQYF
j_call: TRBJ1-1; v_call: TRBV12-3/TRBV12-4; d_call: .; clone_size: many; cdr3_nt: TGTGCCAGCAGTTTGTCCGAGAACACTGAAGCTTTCTTT; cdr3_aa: CASSLSENTEAFF
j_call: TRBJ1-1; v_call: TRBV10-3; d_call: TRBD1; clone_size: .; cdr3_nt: TGTGCCATCAGGGGACAGGGCGTCACTGAAGCTTTCTTT; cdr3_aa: CAIRGQGVTEAFF
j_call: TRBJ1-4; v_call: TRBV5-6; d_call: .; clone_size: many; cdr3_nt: TGTGCCAGCAGCTGGACGGGACCTAATGAAAAACTGTTTTTT; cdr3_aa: CASSWTGPNEKLFF
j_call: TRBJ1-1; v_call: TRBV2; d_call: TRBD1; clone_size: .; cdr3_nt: TGTGCCAGTAGGATGCCAGGGGGGAACACTGAAGCTTTCTTT; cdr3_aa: CASRMPGGNTEAFF
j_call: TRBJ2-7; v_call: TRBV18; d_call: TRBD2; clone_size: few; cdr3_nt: TGTGCCAGCTCACCGGGGATTGGGACTAGCGGAACCTACGAGCAGTACTTC; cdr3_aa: CASSPGIGTSGTYEQYF
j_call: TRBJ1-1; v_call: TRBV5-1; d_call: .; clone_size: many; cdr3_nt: TGCGCCAGCAGCCACAGGGCTCGTTGGACTGAAGCTTTCTTT; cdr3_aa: CASSHRARWTEAFF
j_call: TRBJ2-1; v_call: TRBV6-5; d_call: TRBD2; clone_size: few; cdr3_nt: TGTGCCAGCAGTTACTTCTCTAGCGGGAGGGCTAATGAGCAGTTCTTC; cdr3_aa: CASSYFSSGRANEQFF
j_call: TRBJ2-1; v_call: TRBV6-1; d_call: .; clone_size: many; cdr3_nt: TGTGCCAGCAGTGATGTGGTAGAGTCCTACAATGAGCAGTTCTTC; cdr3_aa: CASSDVVESYNEQFF
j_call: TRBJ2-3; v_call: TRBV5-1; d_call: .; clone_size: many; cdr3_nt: TGCGCCAGCAGCAAGGACCAGTTGGGAGATACGCAGTATTTT; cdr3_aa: CASSKDQLGDTQYF
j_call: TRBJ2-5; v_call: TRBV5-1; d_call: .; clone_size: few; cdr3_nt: TGCGCCAGCAGCCGGGACCCGGGGGAGACCCAGTACTTC; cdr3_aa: CASSRDPGETQYF
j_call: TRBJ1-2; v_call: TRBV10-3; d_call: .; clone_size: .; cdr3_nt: TGTGCCATCAGTGAGTCAGTGGCAGACTATGGCTACACCTTC; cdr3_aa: CAISESVADYGYTF
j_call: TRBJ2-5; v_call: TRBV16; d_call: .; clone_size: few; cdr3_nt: TGTGCCAGCAGTCACAGAGGAGGACAAGAGACCCAGTACTTC; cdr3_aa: CASSHRGGQETQYF
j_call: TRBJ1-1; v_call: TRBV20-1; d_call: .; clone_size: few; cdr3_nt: TGCAGTGCGCAGCAGAACACTGAAGCTTTCTTT; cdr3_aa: CSAQQNTEAFF
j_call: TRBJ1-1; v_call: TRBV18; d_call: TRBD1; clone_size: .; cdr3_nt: TGTGCCAGCTCACCGAGACAGGGTGAGAACGCTGAAGCTTTCTTT; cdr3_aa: CASSPRQGENAEAFF
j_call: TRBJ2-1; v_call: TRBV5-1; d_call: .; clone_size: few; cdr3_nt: TGCGCCAGCAGCTTGGAGGGCAGCTCCCATGGTGAGCAGTTCTTC; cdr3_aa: CASSLEGSSHGEQFF
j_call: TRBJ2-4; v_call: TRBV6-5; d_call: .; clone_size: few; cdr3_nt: TGTGCCAGCAGACACCCGACAACGGGTTTGTACTTC; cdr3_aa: CASRHPTTGLYF
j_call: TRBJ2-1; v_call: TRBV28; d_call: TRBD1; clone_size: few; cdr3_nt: TGTGCCAGCAGTTTCCCTAGACAGGGGAGTAATGAGCAGTTCTTC; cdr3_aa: CASSFPRQGSNEQFF
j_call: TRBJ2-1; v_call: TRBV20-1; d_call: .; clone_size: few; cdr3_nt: TGCAGTGCTAGCTTCCAGGGTATCTCCAATGAGCAGTTCTTC; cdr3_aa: CSASFQGISNEQFF
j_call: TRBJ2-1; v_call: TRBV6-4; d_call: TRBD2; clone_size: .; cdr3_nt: TGTGCCAGCAGTGACCACGGACTAGCGGGGAAAAATGAGCAGTTCTTC; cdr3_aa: CASSDHGLAGKNEQFF
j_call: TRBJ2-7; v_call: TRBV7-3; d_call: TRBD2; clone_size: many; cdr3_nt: TGTGCCAGCAGCGTCTCCGCGGGAGACGCATCCTACGAGCAGTACTTC; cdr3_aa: CASSVSAGDASYEQYF
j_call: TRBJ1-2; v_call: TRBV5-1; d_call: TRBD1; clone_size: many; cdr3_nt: TGCGCCAGCAGCTTGGCGTCAGGGGGTAACTATGGCTACACCTTC; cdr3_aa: CASSLASGGNYGYTF
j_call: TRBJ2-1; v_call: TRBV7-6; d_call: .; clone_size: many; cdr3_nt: TGTGCCAGCAGCCCCGGACAGCAGTACAATGAGCAGTTCTTC; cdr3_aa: CASSPGQQYNEQFF
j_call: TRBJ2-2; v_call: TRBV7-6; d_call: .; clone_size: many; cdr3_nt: TGTGCCAGCAGCCTCATGGAGGGCACCGGGGAGCTGTTTTTT; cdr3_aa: CASSLMEGTGELFF
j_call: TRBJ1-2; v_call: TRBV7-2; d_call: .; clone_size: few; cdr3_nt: TGTGCCAGCAGCTTGGCACAGAGCTATGGCTACACCTTC; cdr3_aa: CASSLAQSYGYTF
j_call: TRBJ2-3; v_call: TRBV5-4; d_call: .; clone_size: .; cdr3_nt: TGTGCCAGCAGCTTACCCCTAGCGACACAGTCTACGCAGTATTTT; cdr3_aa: CASSLPLATQSTQYF
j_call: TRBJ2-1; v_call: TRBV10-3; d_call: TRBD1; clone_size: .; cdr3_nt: TGTGCCACCCGGGACAGGAGGCAAGGTGAGCAGTTCTTC; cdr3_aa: CATRDRRQGEQFF
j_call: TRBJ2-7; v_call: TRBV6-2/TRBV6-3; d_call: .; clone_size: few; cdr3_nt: TGTGCCAGCAGTTACGCCCAGGGATCCTACGAGCAGTACTTC; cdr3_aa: CASSYAQGSYEQYF
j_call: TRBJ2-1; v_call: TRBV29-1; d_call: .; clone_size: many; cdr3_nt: TGCAGCGCCTCCCGCTTCTTCAATGAGCAGTTCTTC; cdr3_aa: CSASRFFNEQFF
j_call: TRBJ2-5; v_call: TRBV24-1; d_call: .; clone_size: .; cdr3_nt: TGTGCCACCAGTGATCGCGGGGAAAACCAAGAGACCCAGTACTTC; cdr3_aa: CATSDRGENQETQYF
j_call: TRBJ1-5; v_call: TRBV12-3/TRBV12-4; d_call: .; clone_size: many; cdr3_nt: TGTGCCAGCATGGGATACGGGTTGCCCCAGCATTTT; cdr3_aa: CASMGYGLPQHF
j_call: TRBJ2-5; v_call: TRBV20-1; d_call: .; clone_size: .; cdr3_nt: TGCAGTGCTAGAGATGGGTTAGCCTGGGGCGAGACCCAGTACTTC; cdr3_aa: CSARDGLAWGETQYF
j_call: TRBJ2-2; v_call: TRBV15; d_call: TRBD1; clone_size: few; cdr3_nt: TGTGCCACCAGCAGAGGTGGGACAGGGGGTGACGGGGAGCTGTTTTTT; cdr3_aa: CATSRGGTGGDGELFF
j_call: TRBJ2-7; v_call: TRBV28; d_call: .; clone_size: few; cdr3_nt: TGTGCCAGCAGTCCCCCCGGCGGGGTAAGCTACGAGCAGTACTTC; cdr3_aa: CASSPPGGVSYEQYF
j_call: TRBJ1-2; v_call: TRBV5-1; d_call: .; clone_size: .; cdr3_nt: TGCGCCAGCAGAGGGCGGACAGCCAATGGCTACACCTTC; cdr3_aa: CASRGRTANGYTF
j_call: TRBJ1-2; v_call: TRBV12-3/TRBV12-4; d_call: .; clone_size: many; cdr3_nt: TGTGCCAGCAGTTTGAAGCTTTACTATGGCTACACCTTC; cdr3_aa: CASSLKLYYGYTF
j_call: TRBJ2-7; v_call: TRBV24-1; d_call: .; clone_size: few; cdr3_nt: TGTGCCACCAGTGACACCGTCAGGGGCGAGCAGTACTTC; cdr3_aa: CATSDTVRGEQYF
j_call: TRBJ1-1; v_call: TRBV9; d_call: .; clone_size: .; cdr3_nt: TGTGCCAGCAGCGTAGGGGCAGAAAACACTGAAGCTTTCTTT; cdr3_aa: CASSVGAENTEAFF
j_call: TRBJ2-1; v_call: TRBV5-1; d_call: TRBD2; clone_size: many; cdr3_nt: TGCGCCAGCAGCTTGGTAGCGGGAGGTCTTGGTGAGCAGTTCTTC; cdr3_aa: CASSLVAGGLGEQFF
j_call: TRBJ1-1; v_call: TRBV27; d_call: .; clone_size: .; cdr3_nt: TGTGCCAGCACCTCTGGGACCTTACGACCCACTGAAGCTTTCTTT; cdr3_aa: CASTSGTLRPTEAFF
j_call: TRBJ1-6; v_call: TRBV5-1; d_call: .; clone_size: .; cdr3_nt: TGCGCCAGCAGCTTTGCGGGGGGAGCTTCACCCCTCCACTTT; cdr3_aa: CASSFAGGASPLHF
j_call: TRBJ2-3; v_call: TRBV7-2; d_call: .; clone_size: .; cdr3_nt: TGTGCCAGCAGCTTAGGAGTGGTCTCAGATACGCAGTATTTT; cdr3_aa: CASSLGVVSDTQYF
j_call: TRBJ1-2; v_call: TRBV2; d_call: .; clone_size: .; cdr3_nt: TGTGCCAGCAGGGACGAAAACTATGGCTACACCTTC; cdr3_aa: CASRDENYGYTF
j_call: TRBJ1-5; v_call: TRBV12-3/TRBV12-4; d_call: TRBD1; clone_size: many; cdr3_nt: TGTGCCAGCAGCTTCTCCAGGGGGCGAGGGGGGTATCAGCCCCAGCATTTT; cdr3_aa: CASSFSRGRGGYQPQHF
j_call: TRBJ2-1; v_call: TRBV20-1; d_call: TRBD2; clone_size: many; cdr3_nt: TGCAGTGCTAGAGATGGGGCTAGCGGGAACTACAATGAGCAGTTCTTC; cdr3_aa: CSARDGASGNYNEQFF
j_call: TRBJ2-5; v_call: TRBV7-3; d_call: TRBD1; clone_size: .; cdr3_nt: TGTGCCAGTAAACAGGGGGGTCGAGAGACCCAGTACTTC; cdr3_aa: CASKQGGRETQYF
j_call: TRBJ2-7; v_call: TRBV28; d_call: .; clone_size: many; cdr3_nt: TGTGCCAGCAGTTCCCAGACAGCCATTTACGAGCAGTACTTC; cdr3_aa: CASSSQTAIYEQYF
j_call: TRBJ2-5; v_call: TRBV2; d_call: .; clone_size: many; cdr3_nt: TGTGCCAGCAGTGAATGGGGGACCCAGTACTTC; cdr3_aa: CASSEWGTQYF
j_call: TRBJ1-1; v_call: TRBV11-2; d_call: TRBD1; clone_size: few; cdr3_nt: TGTGCCAGCAGCTTGACAGGGTACACTGAAGCTTTCTTT; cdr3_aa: CASSLTGYTEAFF
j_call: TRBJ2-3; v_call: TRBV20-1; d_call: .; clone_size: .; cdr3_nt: TGCAGTGCGGACAAGGCCGTGAGGTTCGAAGATACGCAGTATTTT; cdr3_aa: CSADKAVRFEDTQYF
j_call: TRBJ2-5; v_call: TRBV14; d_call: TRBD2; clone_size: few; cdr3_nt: TGTGCCAGCAGCACACGGACTAGCGGGGCTGAGACCCAGTACTTC; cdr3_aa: CASSTRTSGAETQYF
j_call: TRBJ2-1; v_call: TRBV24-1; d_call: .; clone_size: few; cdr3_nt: TGTGCCACCAGTGATTTGCTCGCGGGACACACGGGCAATGAGCAGTTCTTC; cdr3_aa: CATSDLLAGHTGNEQFF
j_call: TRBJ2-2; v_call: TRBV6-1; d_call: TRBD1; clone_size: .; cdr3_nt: TGTGCCAGTGCCACAGGGGCCCTCACCGGGGAGCTGTTTTTT; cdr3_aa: CASATGALTGELFF
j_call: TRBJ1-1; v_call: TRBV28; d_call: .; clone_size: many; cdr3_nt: TGTGCCAGCAGTCGCCCTATCGGAGCTGAAGCTTTCTTT; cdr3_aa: CASSRPIGAEAFF
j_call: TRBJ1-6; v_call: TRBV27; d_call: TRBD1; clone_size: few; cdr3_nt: TGTGCCAGCAGTTTTCACCGGGACAGGGGATCACCCCTCCACTTT; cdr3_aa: CASSFHRDRGSPLHF
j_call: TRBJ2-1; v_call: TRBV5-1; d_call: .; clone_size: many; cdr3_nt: TGCGCCAGCCAACAGGGTAGTACCTACAATGAGCAGTTCTTC; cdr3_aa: CASQQGSTYNEQFF